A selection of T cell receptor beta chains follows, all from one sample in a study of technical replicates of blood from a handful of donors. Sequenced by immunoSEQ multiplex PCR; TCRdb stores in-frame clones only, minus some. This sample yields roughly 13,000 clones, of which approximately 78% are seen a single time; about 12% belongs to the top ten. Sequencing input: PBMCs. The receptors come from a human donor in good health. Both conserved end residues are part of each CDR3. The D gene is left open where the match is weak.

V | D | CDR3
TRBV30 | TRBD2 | CASNPPSGRTEQYF
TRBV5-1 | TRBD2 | CASTWFAPGAGDTYEQYF
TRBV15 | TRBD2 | CATSRERPGLAGGSPYEQYF
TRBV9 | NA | CASSVGGTSTNTGELFF
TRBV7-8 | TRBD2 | CASSLSGTSGDEQFF
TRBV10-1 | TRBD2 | CASSETREGPINEQFF
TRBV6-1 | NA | CASSEIWEDTEAFF
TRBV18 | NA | CASSRVGGTGELFF
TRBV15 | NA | CATSRGQDYNEQFF
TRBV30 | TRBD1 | CAWSVGTGGTDTQYF
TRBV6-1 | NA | CASRTDGNEQYF
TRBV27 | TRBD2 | CASSRRLAGANEQYF
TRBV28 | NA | CASWGLMNTEAFF
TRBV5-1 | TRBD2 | CASSPQLAGGPETQYF
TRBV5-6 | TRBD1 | CASSIQGNYGYTF
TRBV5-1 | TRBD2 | CASTLGASGTGTDTQYF
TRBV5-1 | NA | CASSLFQGGYGYTF
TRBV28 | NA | CASSANPQSHTF
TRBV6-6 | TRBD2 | CASSYGTGGTDTQYF
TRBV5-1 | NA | CASSLLEDGDTQYF
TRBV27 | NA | CASSLLIDTEAFF
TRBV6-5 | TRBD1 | CASSRTGGLWDEQYF
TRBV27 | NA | CASSQARPGSNQPQHF
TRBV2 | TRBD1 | CASTWGTGTSGANVLTF
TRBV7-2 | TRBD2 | CASSTGTSGRAGYEQYF
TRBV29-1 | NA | CSVEEPRRGTYEQYF
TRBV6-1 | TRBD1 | CASSEPRTGSTYSNQPQHF
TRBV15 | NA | CATSRDWRQALNQPQHF
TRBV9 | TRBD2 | CASSVVAGEGYEQYF
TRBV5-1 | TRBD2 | CASSHIAGEGNGELFF
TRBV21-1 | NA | CASSKALAGFPYNEQFF
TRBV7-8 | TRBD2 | CASSQGTSELYEQYF
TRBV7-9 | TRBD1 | CASSLSTGGETQYF
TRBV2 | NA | CASSDVGQSNEKLFF
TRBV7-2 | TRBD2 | CASSLGGGAREQYF
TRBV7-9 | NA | CASSLTDSHYNEQFF
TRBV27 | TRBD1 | CASTPGGLNYEQYF
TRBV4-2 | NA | CASSRGTPEGVNGYTF
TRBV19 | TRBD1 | CASSTRDRGLGGNQPQHF
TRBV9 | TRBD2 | CASSGTGTSGSGVEQFF
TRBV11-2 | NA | CASSPISGTDSYEQYF
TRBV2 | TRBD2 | CASRGPSGRDGETQYF
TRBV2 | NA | CASDSTRQYF
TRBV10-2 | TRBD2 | CASRLAGVNYEQYF
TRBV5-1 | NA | CASSDGGPGNIQYF
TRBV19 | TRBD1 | CASSIDPDRGHRWF
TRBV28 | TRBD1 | CASSGGGQGYNEQFF
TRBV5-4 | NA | CASKVSQRNQETQYF
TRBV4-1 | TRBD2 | CASSQELAGTDTQYF
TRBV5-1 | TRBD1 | CASSWDSTNEKLFF